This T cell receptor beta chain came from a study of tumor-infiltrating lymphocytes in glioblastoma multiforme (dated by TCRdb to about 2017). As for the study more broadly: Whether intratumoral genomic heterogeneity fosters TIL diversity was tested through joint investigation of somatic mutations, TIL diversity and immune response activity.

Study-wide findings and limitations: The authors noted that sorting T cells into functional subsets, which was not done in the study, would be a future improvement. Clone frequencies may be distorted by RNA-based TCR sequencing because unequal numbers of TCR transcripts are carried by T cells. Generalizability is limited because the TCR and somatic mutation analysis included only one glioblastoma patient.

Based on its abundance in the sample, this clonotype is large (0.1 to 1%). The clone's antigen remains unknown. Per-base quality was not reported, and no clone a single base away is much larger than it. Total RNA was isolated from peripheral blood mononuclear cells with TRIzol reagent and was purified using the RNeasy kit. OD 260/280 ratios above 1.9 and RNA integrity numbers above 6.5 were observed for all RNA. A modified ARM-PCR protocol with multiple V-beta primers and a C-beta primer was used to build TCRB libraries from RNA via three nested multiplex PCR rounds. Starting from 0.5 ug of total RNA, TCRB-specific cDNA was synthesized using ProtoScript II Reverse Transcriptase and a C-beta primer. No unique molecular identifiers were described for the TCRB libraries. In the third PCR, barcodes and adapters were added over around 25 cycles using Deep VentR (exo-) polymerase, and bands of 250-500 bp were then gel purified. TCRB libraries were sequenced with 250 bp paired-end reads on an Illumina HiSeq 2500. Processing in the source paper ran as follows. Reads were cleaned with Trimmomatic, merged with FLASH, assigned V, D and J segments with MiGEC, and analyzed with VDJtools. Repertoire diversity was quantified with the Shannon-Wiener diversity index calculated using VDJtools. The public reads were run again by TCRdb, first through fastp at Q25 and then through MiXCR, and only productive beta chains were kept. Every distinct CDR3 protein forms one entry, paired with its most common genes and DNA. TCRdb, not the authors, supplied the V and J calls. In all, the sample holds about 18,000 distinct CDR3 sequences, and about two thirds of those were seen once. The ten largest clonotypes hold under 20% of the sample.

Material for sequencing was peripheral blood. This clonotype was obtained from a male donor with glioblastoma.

CDR3 loop: CASSFPGQTTGELFF. The sequenced DNA: TGTGCCAGCAGCTTCCCGGGACAGACCACCGGGGAGCTGTTTTTT. The chain is encoded by TRBV11-2 joined to TRBJ2-2; a stretch of 7 junction bases matches TRBD1. V loses 3 bases at its end and J loses 4 bases; junction bases beyond the gene matches: 5. CDR1 SGHAT and CDR2 FQNNGV are derived from the germline V gene. The CDR3 has 15 amino acids, counting the end cysteine and phenylalanine. Here the CDR3 DNA is all that survives: 45 bases in frame from base 1.